The subject of this entry is one T cell receptor beta chain. RNA transcripts provided the template for amplifying TCR beta CDR3 regions. HTBI-primed RT-PCR formed the first round, and a multiplex PCR formed the second. A single record per CDR3 protein comes from TCRdb applying MiXCR to the multiplex PCR reads. The sample consists of about 57,000 distinct CDR3 sequences, roughly 46% of them appearing once. The entry originates in a study of Graves' ophthalmopathy and Graves' hyperthyroidism. Germline CDR1 and CDR2: KGHDR and SFDVKD. The V end lost 3 bases, the J end lost 2 bases, and 7 bases lay between the germline ends. The CDR3 totals 14 residues.

Input material: peripheral blood. The clonotype was recovered from an adult woman with Graves' ophthalmopathy. The chain uses TRBV24-1 and TRBJ2-1; D unclear. CDR3 loop: CATSDPEPYNEQFF. CDR3 in DNA: TGTGCCACCAGTGATCCAGAACCCTACAATGAGCAGTTCTTC.